Presented here are 18 T cell receptor beta chains from one specimen sequenced in a study of a mutant IDH1 vaccine in newly diagnosed glioma. Clones were sequenced by immunoSEQ multiplex PCR, and TCRdb holds only the in-frame ones, with some missing. The sample carries about 56,000 clones, approximately 71% recorded once. Stated time point: week 47, end of study. Vaccinated patients received 300 ug of mutant IDH1 20-mer peptide per dose, with topical imiquimod. No cognate antigen is known for these TCRs. This material consisted of PBMCs, taken from a glioma patient whose treatment included an IDH1 peptide vaccine. These receptors came from a man in his fifties or sixties with glioma.

This clone was seen a single time. The chain carries TRBV12-2 and TRBJ2-2. TRBV12-2 is deemed a pseudogene. CDR3 length: 14 residues. CDR3 coding DNA: TGTGCAAGTCGCTTTAGGCCGGACACCGGGGAGCTGTTTTTT. It translates to CASRFRPDTGELFF.

The V and J genes are TRBV18 and TRBJ1-1, with D possibly matching TRBD1 (6 bases). CDR1 KGHSH and CDR2 LQKENI come from the germline V gene. There are 15 residues in the CDR3. The ends were cut back, 6 bases at V and 1 base at J, with 15 bases in the middle. CDR3 sequence reads: CASSGTRARNTEAFF. The DNA for the CDR3 is TGTGCCAGCTCCGGGACAAGGGCCCGGAACACTGAAGCTTTCTTT.

The table lists this clone with a few counts. V usage is TRBV21-1 and J usage is TRBJ2-1; the D call of TRBD2 is as the table states it, not checked on the DNA. TRBV21-1 is a pseudogene segment. CDR3 length: 15 residues. CDR3: CASNATSGGGDEQFF. CDR3 DNA sequence: TGTGCCAGCAACGCAACTAGCGGGGGCGGGGATGAGCAGTTCTTC.

The genes are TRBV30 and TRBJ1-2; D perhaps matches TRBD1 (6 bases). Germline CDR1 is GTSNPN and CDR2 is SVGIG (reference sequence). The V gene lost 0 bases and the J gene lost 3 bases, with 14 bases spanning the gap. The CDR3 extends over 15 amino acids. For the CDR3, the DNA is TGTGCCTGGAGTGTGGACAGTTGGTCTCACTATGGCTACACCTTC. It encodes CAWSVDSWSHYGYTF.

CDR3 in amino acids: CAWSVKGRSNQPQHF. The CDR3 DNA is TGTGCCTGGAGTGTAAAGGGGAGGAGCAATCAGCCCCAGCATTTT. This sequence joins TRBV30 and TRBJ1-5, with D perhaps TRBD1 (5 bases). Trimming left V 0 bases short and J 1 base short, with 10 bases between. The germline gives CDR1 GTSNPN, CDR2 SVGIG (reference sequence). The CDR3 covers 15 residues.

The chain carries TRBV11-2 and TRBJ1-4, with TRBD1 identical over 7 bases. V gave up 5 bases and J gave up 6 bases; unmatched junction bases: 6. Germline CDR1 reads SGHAT; CDR2 reads FQNNGV. The CDR3 has 14 residues. This chain's CDR3 is CASSKTGMDEKLFF. CDR3 nucleotide sequence: TGTGCCAGCAGCAAGACAGGGATGGATGAAAAACTGTTTTTT.

The rearrangement joins TRBV4-3 to TRBJ1-5, with TRBD1 matching 7 bases. Looked up from germline, CDR1 is LGHNA and CDR2 is YSLEER. The CDR3 runs 14 residues. V shed 3 bases, J shed 5 bases, and the junction held 4 bases outside the gene matches. The CDR3 region is CASSHPGGHQPQHF. Written as DNA, the CDR3 is TGCGCCAGCAGCCATCCAGGGGGTCATCAGCCCCAGCATTTT.

The chain is built from TRBV4-2 and TRBJ2-6, with D unclear. The CDR3 runs 20 residues. Trimming removed 4 bases at V and 0 bases at J, with 22 bases between. The germline V gene encodes CDR1 LGHNA and CDR2 YNFKEQ. CDR3 nucleotide sequence: TGTGCCAGCAGCCTCCCCGACACCTTGTCCTCTCTCTCTGGGGCCAACGTCCTGACTTTC. It codes for CASSLPDTLSSLSGANVLTF.

The chain recombines TRBV14 with TRBJ1-1; D might be TRBD1 (5 bases). Deletions cut 1 base from V and 3 bases from J, with 6 bases between. In germline, CDR1 is SGHDN, CDR2 FVKESK. The CDR3 is 13 amino acids. The CDR3 DNA sequence: TGTGCCAGCAGCCAAGGGGGGTACACTGAAGCTTTCTTT. Residues: CASSQGGYTEAFF.

J is TRBJ2-1 and V is TRBV28; D perhaps matches TRBD1 (6 bases). V lost 7 bases and J 9 bases, leaving 16 bases between the germline ends. The CDR3 spans 13 residues. Germline CDR1 MDHEN, CDR2 SYDVKM. DNA of the CDR3: TGTGCCAGCATTAACCCCCTAGGGGGTGAGCAGTTCTTC. The encoded protein is CASINPLGGEQFF.

The V gene is TRBV6-6, the J gene TRBJ2-1; D is perhaps TRBD2 (6 bases). The CDR3 runs 13 residues. V shed 5 bases and J shed 3 bases, with 8 bases lying between them. Germline V gene sequence: CDR1 MNHNY, CDR2 SVGAGI (reference sequence). The CDR3 coding sequence is TGTGCCAGCAGTGGTAGCGGCTACAATGAGCAGTTCTTC. Its translation: CASSGSGYNEQFF.

V gene TRBV29-1 combines with J gene TRBJ2-5; 8 bases fit TRBD2. This CDR3 contains 14 residues. V shed 5 bases, J shed 1 base, and the junction held 6 bases outside the gene matches. CDR1 and CDR2 from the germline V gene are SQVTM and ANQGSEA. The CDR3 DNA reads as TGCAGCGTTTCGCGGGGGGCGAGCCAAGAGACCCAGTACTTC. Translation: CSVSRGASQETQYF.

The CDR3 loop reads CASRRQANTGELFF. For the CDR3, the DNA is TGTGCCAGCCGGAGACAGGCGAACACCGGGGAGCTGTTTTTT. The chain joins TRBV6-5 to TRBJ2-2; a possible D gene is TRBD1 (6 bases). V was trimmed by 8 bases and J by 0 bases, leaving 10 bases between them. There are 14 residues in the CDR3. Germline V gene sequence: CDR1 MNHEY, CDR2 SVGAGI.

J is TRBJ2-1 and V is TRBV7-2, with 9 positions matching TRBD2. This CDR3 region has 15 residues. Germline trimming cut 6 bases from V and 6 bases from J; bases unmatched to any gene: 9. CDR1 and CDR2 (germline): SGHTA, FQGNSA. The CDR3 here is CASRSPGLAVNEQFF. CDR3 nucleotide sequence: TGTGCCAGCAGATCACCGGGACTAGCAGTCAATGAGCAGTTCTTC.

The rearrangement uses TRBV7-2 and TRBJ2-7, with TRBD1 matching over 7 bases. The ends lost 2 bases at V and 4 bases at J; junction bases unmatched: 14. In germline, CDR1 is SGHTA, CDR2 FQGNSA. The CDR3 loop spans 17 amino acids. The CDR3 nucleotides are TGTGCCAGCAGCTTAAACCGGGCCGGGACAGCCCGTTACGAGCAGTACTTC. Residues: CASSLNRAGTARYEQYF.

This sequence joins TRBV7-2 and TRBJ2-1; tentative D call: TRBD1 (6 bases). The CDR3 sequence is 14 residues long. V was clipped by 4 bases and J by 4 bases, with 11 bases between them. Germline V gene sequence: CDR1 SGHTA, CDR2 FQGNSA. The CDR3 bases are TGTGCCAGCAGCTCCCGGGACAAATACAATGAGCAGTTCTTC. Amino acids: CASSSRDKYNEQFF.

V and J are TRBV4-1 and TRBJ1-1, with D possibly TRBD1 on 5 matching bases. Germline assignment: CDR1 MGHRA and CDR2 YSYEKL. The CDR3 covers 14 residues. Trimming took 1 base from V and 1 from J, leaving 7 bases between them. The CDR3 nucleotides read TGCGCCAGCAGCCAAGGACAGACGAACACTGAAGCTTTCTTT. This codes for CASSQGQTNTEAFF.

This clone was detected only once. The chain employs TRBV4-3 and TRBJ1-5, with D perhaps matching TRBD1 (5 bases). The CDR3 loop spans 14 amino acids. V was shortened by 0 bases and J by 9 bases, with 12 bases between the two germline ends. The germline CDR1 and CDR2 sequences are LGHNA and YSLEER. The CDR3 spells CASSQERGIGPQHF. The CDR3 DNA sequence: TGCGCCAGCAGCCAAGAAAGGGGAATCGGGCCCCAGCATTTT.